This entry is about one T cell receptor beta chain. Antigen unknown. This CDR3 is built from 17 residues. CDR1 SGHRS and CDR2 YFSETQ come from the germline V gene. V dropped 0 bases and J dropped 9; count of bases not matched to a gene: 10. This sample was included in a study of cytomegalovirus exposure and HLA in healthy donors. The study's findings and limits: In a later analysis, TCR beta V- and J-gene trimming showed a link to a missense DCLRE1C variant.

Primers: 60 Vbeta forward and 13 Jbeta reverse. Libraries were prepared by immunoSEQ multiplex PCR; TCRdb keeps only in-frame clonotypes and omits some of them. The repertoire holds about 110,000 clones, with approximately 74% as singletons. The sample comprised PBMCs. J is TRBJ2-4 and V is TRBV5-1, with TRBD2 matching over 12 bases. The source of this sequence is a woman aged 35 to 49 in good health and CMV-seropositive. CDR3 sequence: CASSLASSGGARGIQYF. The CDR3 DNA sequence: TGCGCCAGCAGCTTGGCGTCTAGCGGGGGGGCACGCGGCATTCAGTACTTC. Full variable domain (remainder filled in from reference TRBV5-1 and TRBJ2-4): KAGVTQTPRYLIKTRGQQVTLSCSPISGHRSVSWYQQTPGQGLQFLFEYFSETQRNKGNFPGRFSGRQFSNSRSEMNVSTLELGDSALYLCASSLASSGGARGIQYFGAGTRLSVL.